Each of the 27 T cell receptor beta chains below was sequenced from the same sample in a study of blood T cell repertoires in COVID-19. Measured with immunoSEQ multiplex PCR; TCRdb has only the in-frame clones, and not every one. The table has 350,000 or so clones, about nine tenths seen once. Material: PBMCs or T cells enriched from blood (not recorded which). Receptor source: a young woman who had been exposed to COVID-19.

The CDR3 DNA reads as TGCGCCAGCAGCCCAACGCAGGGGGCGCCTTACGAGCAGTACTTC. Amino acids: CASSPTQGAPYEQYF. This chain links TRBV5-1 with TRBJ2-7; 8 bases are shared with TRBD1. CDR1 is SGHRS, CDR2 YFSETQ, per germline. The CDR3 spans 15 residues. V was pared by 4 bases and J by 4 bases, with 10 bases of the junction left unmatched.

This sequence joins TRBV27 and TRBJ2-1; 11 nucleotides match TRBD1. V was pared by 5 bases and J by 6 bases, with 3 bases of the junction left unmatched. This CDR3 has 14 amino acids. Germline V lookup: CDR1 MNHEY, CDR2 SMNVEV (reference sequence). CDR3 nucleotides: TGTGCCAGCAGTCCCGGGACAGGGGGCAATGAGCAGTTCTTC. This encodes CASSPGTGGNEQFF.

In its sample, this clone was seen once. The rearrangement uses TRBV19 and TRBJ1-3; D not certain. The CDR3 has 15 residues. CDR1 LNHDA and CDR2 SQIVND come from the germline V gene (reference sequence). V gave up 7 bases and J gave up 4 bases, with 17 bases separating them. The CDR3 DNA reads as TGTGCCAGTACCCCGGAAATGCGGAGGGGAAACACCATATATTTT. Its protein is CASTPEMRRGNTIYF.

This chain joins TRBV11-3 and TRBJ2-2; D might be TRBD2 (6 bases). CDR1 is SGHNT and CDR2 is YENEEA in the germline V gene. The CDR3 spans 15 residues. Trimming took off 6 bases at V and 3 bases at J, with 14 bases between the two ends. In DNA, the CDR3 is TGTGCCAGCAGACCGGGACTCGGCGACACCGGGGAGCTGTTTTTT. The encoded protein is CASRPGLGDTGELFF.

CDR3 nucleotide sequence: TGTGCCAGCAAACAGGGAGTTGTAACCTACGAGCAGTACTTC. It translates to CASKQGVVTYEQYF. The rearrangement links TRBV2 to TRBJ2-7, with a weak D call TRBD1 (6 bases). The V gene's germline CDR1 is SNHLY and CDR2 FYNNEI. Deletions cut 7 bases from V and 2 bases from J, with 15 bases between. CDR3 length: 14 amino acids.

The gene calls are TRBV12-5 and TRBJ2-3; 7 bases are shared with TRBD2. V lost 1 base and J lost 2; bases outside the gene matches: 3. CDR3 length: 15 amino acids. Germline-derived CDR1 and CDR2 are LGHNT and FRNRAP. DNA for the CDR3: TGTGCTAGTGGTTTGGGGCTAGCGGTCACAGATACGCAGTATTTT. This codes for CASGLGLAVTDTQYF.

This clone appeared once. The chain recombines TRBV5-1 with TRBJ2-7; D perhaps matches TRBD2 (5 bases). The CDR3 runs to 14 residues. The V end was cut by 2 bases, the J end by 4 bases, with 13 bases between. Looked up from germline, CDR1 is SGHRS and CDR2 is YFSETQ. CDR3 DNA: TGCGCCAGCAGCTTTGGGCTAGCAACTTACGAGCAGTACTTC. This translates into CASSFGLATYEQYF.

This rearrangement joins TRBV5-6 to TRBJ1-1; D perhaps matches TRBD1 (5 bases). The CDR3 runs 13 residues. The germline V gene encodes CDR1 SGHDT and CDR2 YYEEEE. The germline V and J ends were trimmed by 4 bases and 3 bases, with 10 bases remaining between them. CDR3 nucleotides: TGTGCCAGCAGCCACGGGGGGGACACTGAAGCTTTCTTT. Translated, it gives CASSHGGDTEAFF.

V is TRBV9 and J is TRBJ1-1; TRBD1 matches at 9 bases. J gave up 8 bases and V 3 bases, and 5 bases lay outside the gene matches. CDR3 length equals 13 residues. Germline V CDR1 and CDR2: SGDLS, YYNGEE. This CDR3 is CASSATGGVEAFF. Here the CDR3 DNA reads TGTGCCAGCAGCGCGACAGGGGGTGTGGAAGCTTTCTTT.

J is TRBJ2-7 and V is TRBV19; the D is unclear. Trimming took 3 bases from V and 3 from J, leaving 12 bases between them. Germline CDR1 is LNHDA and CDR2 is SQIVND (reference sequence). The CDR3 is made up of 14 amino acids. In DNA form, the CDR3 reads TGTGCCAGTAGTATCCAAGACTCCAGCTACGAGCAGTACTTC. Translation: CASSIQDSSYEQYF. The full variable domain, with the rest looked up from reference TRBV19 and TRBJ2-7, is DGGITQSPKYLFRKEGQNVTLSCEQNLNHDAMYWYRQDPGQGLRLIYYSQIVNDFQKGDIAEGYSVSREKKESFPLTVTSAQKNPTAFYLCASSIQDSSYEQYFGPGTRLTVT.

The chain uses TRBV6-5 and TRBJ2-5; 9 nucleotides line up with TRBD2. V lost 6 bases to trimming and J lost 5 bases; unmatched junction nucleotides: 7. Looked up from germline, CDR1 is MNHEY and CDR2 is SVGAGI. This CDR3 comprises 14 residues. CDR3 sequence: CASRGGRAGETQYF. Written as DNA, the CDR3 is TGTGCCAGCAGAGGCGGGAGGGCTGGGGAGACCCAGTACTTC.

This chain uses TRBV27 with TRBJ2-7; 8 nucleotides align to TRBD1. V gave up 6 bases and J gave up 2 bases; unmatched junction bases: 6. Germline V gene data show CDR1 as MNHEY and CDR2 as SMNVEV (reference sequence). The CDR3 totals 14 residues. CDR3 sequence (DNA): TGTGCCAGCAGGACGACAGGGGACGCCTACGAGCAGTACTTC. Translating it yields CASRTTGDAYEQYF.

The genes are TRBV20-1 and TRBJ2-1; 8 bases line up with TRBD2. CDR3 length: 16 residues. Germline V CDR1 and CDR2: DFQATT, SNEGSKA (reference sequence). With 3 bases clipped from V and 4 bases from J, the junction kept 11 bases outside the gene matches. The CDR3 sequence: CSASFRERERYNEQFF. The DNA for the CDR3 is TGCAGTGCTAGTTTTAGAGAGCGGGAGCGGTACAATGAGCAGTTCTTC.

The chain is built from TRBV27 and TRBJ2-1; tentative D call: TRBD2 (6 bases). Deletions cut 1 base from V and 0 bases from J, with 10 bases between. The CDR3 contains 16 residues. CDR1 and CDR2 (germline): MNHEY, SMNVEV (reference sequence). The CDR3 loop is CASSLYAGSSYNEQFF. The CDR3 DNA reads TGTGCCAGCAGTTTATACGCGGGGAGCTCCTACAATGAGCAGTTCTTC.

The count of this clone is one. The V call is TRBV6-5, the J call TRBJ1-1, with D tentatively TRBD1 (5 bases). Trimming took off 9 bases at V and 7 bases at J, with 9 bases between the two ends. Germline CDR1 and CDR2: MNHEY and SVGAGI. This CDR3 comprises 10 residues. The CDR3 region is CASAGGEAFF. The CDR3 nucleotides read TGTGCCAGTGCGGGGGGTGAAGCTTTCTTT.

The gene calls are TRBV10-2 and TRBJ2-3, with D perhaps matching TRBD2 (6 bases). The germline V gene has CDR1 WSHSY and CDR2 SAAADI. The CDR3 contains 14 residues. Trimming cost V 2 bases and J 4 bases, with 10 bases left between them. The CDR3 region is CASSEGGRSDTQYF. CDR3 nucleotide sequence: TGCGCCAGCAGTGAGGGGGGGAGATCAGATACGCAGTATTTT.

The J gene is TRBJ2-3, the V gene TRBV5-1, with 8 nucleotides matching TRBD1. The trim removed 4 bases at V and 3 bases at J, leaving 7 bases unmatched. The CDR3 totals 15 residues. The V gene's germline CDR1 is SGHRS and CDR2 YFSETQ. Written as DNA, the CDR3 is TGCGCCAGCAGCGGAGGACAGGGATTGACAGATACGCAGTATTTT. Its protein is CASSGGQGLTDTQYF.

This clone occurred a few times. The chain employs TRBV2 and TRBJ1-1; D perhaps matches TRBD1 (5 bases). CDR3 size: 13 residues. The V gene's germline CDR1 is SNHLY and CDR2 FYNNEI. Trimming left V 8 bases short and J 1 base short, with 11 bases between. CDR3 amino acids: CASGQDGNTEAFF. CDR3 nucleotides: TGTGCCAGCGGACAAGACGGGAACACTGAAGCTTTCTTT. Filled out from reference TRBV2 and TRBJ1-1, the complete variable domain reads EPEVTQTPSHQVTQMGQEVILRCVPISNHLYFYWYRQILGQKVEFLVSFYNNEISEKSEIFDDQFSVERPDGSNFTLKIRSTKLEDSAMYFCASGQDGNTEAFFGQGTRLTVV.

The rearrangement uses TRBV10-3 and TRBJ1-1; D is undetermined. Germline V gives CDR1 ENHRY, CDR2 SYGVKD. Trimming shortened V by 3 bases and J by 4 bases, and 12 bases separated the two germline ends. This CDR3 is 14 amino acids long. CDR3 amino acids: CAISDGNGGTEAFF. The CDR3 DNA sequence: TGTGCCATCAGTGACGGGAATGGCGGCACTGAAGCTTTCTTT.

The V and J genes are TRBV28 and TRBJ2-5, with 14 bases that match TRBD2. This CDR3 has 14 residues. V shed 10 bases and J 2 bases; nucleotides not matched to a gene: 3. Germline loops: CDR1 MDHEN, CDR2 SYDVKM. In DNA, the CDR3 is TGTGCCACCCGGACTAGCGGGAGGCAAGAGACCCAGTACTTC. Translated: CATRTSGRQETQYF.

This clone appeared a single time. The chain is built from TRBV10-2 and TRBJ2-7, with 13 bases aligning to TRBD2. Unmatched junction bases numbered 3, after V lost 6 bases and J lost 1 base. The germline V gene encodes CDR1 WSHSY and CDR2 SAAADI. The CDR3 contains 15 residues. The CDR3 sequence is CASRPLAGGSYEQYF. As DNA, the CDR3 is TGCGCCAGCAGGCCACTAGCGGGAGGGTCCTACGAGCAGTACTTC.

In nucleotides, the CDR3 is TGTGCCAGCGGAAGTACAGGGGACACTGAAGCTTTCTTT. Its protein is CASGSTGDTEAFF. The chain combines TRBV28 with TRBJ1-1, with 7 bases fitting TRBD1. The CDR3 loop spans 13 amino acids. The germline CDR1 and CDR2 sequences are MDHEN and SYDVKM. V lost 8 bases and J lost 3; bases outside the gene matches: 6.

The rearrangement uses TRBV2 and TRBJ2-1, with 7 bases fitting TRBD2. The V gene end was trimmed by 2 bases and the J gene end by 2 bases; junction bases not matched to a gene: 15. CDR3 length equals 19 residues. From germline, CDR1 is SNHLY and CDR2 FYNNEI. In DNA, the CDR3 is TGTGCCAGCAGTGAATGGGGGGGTGATCTTTCGATCCCCTACAATGAGCAGTTCTTC. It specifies CASSEWGGDLSIPYNEQFF.

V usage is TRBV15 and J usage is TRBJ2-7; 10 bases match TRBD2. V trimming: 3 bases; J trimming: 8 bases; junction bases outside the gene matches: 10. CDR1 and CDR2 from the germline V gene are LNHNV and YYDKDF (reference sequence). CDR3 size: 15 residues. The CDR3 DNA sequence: TGTGCCACCAGCAGGGCTGTAGCGGGAGGCCCTCAGCAGTACTTC. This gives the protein CATSRAVAGGPQQYF.

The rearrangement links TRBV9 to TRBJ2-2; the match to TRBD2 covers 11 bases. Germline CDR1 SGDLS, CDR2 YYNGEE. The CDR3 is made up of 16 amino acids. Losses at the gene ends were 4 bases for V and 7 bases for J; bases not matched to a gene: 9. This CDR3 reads CASSPRRLAGRGELFF. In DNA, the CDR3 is TGTGCCAGCAGCCCCAGACGACTAGCGGGACGCGGGGAGCTGTTTTTT.

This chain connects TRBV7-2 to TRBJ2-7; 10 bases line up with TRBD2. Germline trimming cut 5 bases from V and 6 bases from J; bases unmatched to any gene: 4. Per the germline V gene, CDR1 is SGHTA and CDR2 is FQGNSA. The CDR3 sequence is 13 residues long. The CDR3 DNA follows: TGTGCCAGCAGCGGAGCTAGCGGGAGCGAGCAGTACTTC. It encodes CASSGASGSEQYF.

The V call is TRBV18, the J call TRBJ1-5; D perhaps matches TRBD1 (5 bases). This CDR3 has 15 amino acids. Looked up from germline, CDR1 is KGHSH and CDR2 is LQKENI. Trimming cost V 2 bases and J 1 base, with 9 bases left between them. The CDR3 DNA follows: TGTGCCAGCTCACCAGGGGCCGCCAGCAATCAGCCCCAGCATTTT. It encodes CASSPGAASNQPQHF. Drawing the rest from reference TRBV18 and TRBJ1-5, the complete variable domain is NAGVMQNPRHLVRRRGQEARLRCSPMKGHSHVYWYRQLPEEGLKFMVYLQKENIIDESGMPKERFSAEFPKEGPSILRIQQVVRGDSAAYFCASSPGAASNQPQHFGDGTRLSIL.